This TCR beta chain was observed in a study of T cell changes during pregnancy in multiple sclerosis. J lost 4 bases, V lost 0 bases, and 5 bases had no gene match. The CDR3 loop spans 16 amino acids. Germline-derived CDR1 and CDR2 are SGHAT and FQNNGV. Clones were sequenced by immunoSEQ multiplex PCR, and TCRdb holds only the in-frame ones, with some missing. The table shows under 30,000 clones, with nearly 90% occurring only once. The chain joins TRBV11-2 to TRBJ2-3, with TRBD1 matching over 9 bases. Sequencing was performed on CD8+ T cells from peripheral blood mononuclear cells, taken in the second trimester of pregnancy. The clonotype comes from a female donor with multiple sclerosis, enrolled in a pregnancy study. CDR3 DNA: TGTGCCAGCAGCTTAGATTGGACAGGGGTCCCAGATACGCAGTATTTT. The encoded protein is CASSLDWTGVPDTQYF.